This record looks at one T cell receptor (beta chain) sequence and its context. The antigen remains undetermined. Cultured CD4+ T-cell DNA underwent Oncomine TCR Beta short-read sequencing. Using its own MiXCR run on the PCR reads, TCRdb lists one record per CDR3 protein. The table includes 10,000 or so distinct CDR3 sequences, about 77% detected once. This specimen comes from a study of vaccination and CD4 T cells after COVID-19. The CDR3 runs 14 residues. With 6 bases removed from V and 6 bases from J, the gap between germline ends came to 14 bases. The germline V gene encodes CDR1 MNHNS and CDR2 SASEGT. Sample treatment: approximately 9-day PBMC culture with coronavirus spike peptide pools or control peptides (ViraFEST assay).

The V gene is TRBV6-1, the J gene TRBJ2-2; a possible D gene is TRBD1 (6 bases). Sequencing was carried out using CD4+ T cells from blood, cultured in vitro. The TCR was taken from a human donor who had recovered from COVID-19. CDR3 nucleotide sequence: TGTGCCAGCAGGGAGCACAGGGCCCCCGGGGAGCTGTTTTTT. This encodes CASREHRAPGELFF.